Listed here are 21 T cell receptor beta chains from one sample, sequenced in a study of OX40 agonist ivuxolimab in advanced cancers. Assay used: immunoSEQ multiplex PCR; TCRdb lists only in-frame clones, some missing. The data contain some 58,000 clones, around 88% of them singletons. Specimen: CD4+ or CD8+ T cells sorted from blood, collected in a trial of the OX40 agonist ivuxolimab. These receptors all come from an adult with an advanced solid tumor such as melanoma, head and neck, liver or kidney cancer.

This rearrangement joins TRBV29-1 to TRBJ2-1; 7 nucleotides line up with TRBD1. J lost 0 bases, V lost 6 bases, and 8 bases had no gene match. The CDR3 contains 15 residues. Germline-derived CDR1 and CDR2 are SQVTM and ANQGSEA. CDR3 amino acids: CSVVPRQGSYNEQFF. DNA for the CDR3: TGCAGCGTGGTCCCAAGACAGGGCTCCTACAATGAGCAGTTCTTC.

The V and J genes are TRBV12-2 and TRBJ2-7. TRBV12-2 represents a pseudogene. CDR3 length equals 13 residues. This CDR3 is CASRFLQGGEQYF. The CDR3 DNA reads TGTGCAAGTCGCTTCTTACAGGGAGGCGAGCAGTACTTC.

This clone was picked up a small number of times. This chain uses TRBV5-1 with TRBJ2-5; 8 bases line up with TRBD2. The CDR3 sequence is 12 residues long. V gave up 5 bases and J gave up 5 bases; unmatched junction bases: 2. The germline CDR1 and CDR2 sequences are SGHRS and YFSETQ. The CDR3 sequence: CASSSSGETQYF. The DNA of the CDR3 is TGCGCCAGCAGTTCTAGCGGGGAGACCCAGTACTTC.

This chain joins TRBV4-1 and TRBJ2-2; 8 bases are shared with TRBD2. CDR3 length: 15 residues. After removal of 8 bases from V and 6 bases from J, the junction contained 11 bases not matched to a gene. CDR1 and CDR2 (germline): MGHRA, YSYEKL. CDR3 sequence (DNA): TGCGCCAGCCAACCGGCCGGGAGGGCGGCCGGGGAGCTGTTTTTT. It is translated as CASQPAGRAAGELFF.

This chain links TRBV7-9 with TRBJ1-1; the D is unclear. Trimming took off 5 bases at V and 6 bases at J, with 13 bases between the two ends. This CDR3 contains 13 residues. Germline CDR1 is SEHNR and CDR2 is FQNEAQ (reference sequence). The CDR3 DNA reads as TGTGCCAGCAGCACTGGACGGAATCCTGAAGCTTTCTTT. Translating gives CASSTGRNPEAFF.

The chain carries TRBV28 and TRBJ2-1, with 7 positions matching TRBD2. Germline loops: CDR1 MDHEN, CDR2 SYDVKM. This CDR3 has 12 amino acids. V trimming: 7 bases; J trimming: 10 bases; junction bases outside the gene matches: 7. The CDR3 nucleotides are TGTGCCAGCACCGCGCTGCGGGGGGAGCAGTTCTTC. Its translation is CASTALRGEQFF.

This chain connects TRBV30 to TRBJ1-5; perhaps TRBD1 as D (5 bases). The CDR3 extends over 14 amino acids. Deletions cut 2 bases from V and 5 bases from J, with 13 bases between. Germline CDR1 and CDR2: GTSNPN and SVGIG (reference sequence). The CDR3 DNA sequence: TGTGCCTGGAGTTTTGGGACTCTGGATCAGCCCCAGCATTTT. The encoded protein is CAWSFGTLDQPQHF.

The chain links TRBV5-4 to TRBJ2-1; D call uncertain. The ends were cut back, 1 base at V and 6 bases at J, with 5 bases in the middle. The CDR3 loop spans 12 amino acids. Germline CDR1 is SGHNT and CDR2 is YYREEE (reference sequence). The CDR3 coding sequence is TGTGCCAGCAGCTTGTACAGCAATGAGCAGTTCTTC. This encodes CASSLYSNEQFF.

The rearrangement joins TRBV14 to TRBJ2-4; TRBD2 agrees at 7 bases. The germline V gene encodes CDR1 SGHDN and CDR2 FVKESK. The V segment lost 4 bases and the J segment 3 bases; nucleotides outside the gene matches: 9. The length of the CDR3 is 16 residues. CDR3 nucleotides: TGTGCCAGCAGCCCATGGGGGGGAGTGGGCAAAAACATTCAGTACTTC. Protein product: CASSPWGGVGKNIQYF.

The V gene is TRBV28, the J gene TRBJ2-7; a weak D match, TRBD2 (6 bases). The V gene lost 3 bases and the J gene lost 11 bases, with 20 bases spanning the gap. CDR1 MDHEN and CDR2 SYDVKM come from the germline V gene. This CDR3 comprises 14 residues. The CDR3 reads CASSLIVGDRREYF. The CDR3 nucleotides read TGTGCCAGCAGTTTGATCGTTGGCGATCGGAGGGAGTACTTC.

The genes are TRBV5-1 and TRBJ1-4; D unclear. Trimming stripped 1 base from V and 3 bases from J, with 10 bases between. Looked up from germline, CDR1 is SGHRS and CDR2 is YFSETQ. The CDR3 consists of 15 residues. The CDR3: CASSLSAAPNEKLFF. The CDR3 DNA sequence: TGCGCCAGCAGCTTGTCGGCGGCCCCTAATGAAAAACTGTTTTTT.

The gene calls are TRBV27 and TRBJ2-3; D is undetermined. Germline V CDR1 and CDR2: MNHEY, SMNVEV (reference sequence). This CDR3 is built from 14 residues. Trimming cost V 2 bases and J 4 bases, with 10 bases left between them. The CDR3 sequence: CASSLGVVPDTQYF. CDR3 in DNA: TGTGCCAGCAGTTTAGGAGTTGTCCCAGATACGCAGTATTTT.

The genes are TRBV13 and TRBJ2-5, with 7 bases matching TRBD1. Germline CDR1 is PRHDT and CDR2 is FYEKMQ (reference sequence). This CDR3 comprises 14 residues. The J segment lost 6 bases and the V segment lost 6 bases, leaving 10 bases of the junction unmatched. The CDR3 nucleotides read TGTGCCAGCAGTTCAACAGGGGTCTCTAAGACCCAGTACTTC. This gives the protein CASSSTGVSKTQYF.

The chain combines TRBV29-1 with TRBJ2-3; D gene uncertain. Per germline, CDR1 SQVTM and CDR2 ANQGSEA. Trimming shortened V by 3 bases and J by 0 bases, and 7 bases separated the two germline ends. The CDR3 sequence is 13 residues long. CDR3 in amino acids: CSVDLTSTDTQYF. The CDR3 nucleotides read TGCAGCGTTGACCTTACTAGCACAGATACGCAGTATTTT.

V is TRBV6-5 and J is TRBJ1-5; D is unclear. The CDR3 sequence is 15 residues long. Trimming took 6 bases from V and 3 from J, leaving 15 bases between them. Germline CDR1 and CDR2: MNHEY and SVGAGI. CDR3 amino acids: CASSPKWATNQPQHF. CDR3 in DNA: TGTGCCAGCAGCCCTAAATGGGCGACCAATCAGCCCCAGCATTTT.

The chain carries TRBV9 and TRBJ1-4; D is unclear. Germline CDR1 SGDLS, CDR2 YYNGEE. The CDR3 consists of 16 residues. The germline V and J ends were trimmed by 4 bases and 5 bases, with 18 bases remaining between them. The CDR3, as DNA: TGTGCCAGCAGCCCTCCAGGCGCTAGGTGGAATGAAAAACTGTTTTTT. Encoded protein: CASSPPGARWNEKLFF.

This chain connects TRBV19 to TRBJ2-5; a possible D gene is TRBD1 (6 bases). The germline V gene has CDR1 LNHDA and CDR2 SQIVND (reference sequence). The V and J ends lost 6 bases and 4 bases respectively, with 18 bases between them. The length of the CDR3 is 15 residues. The CDR3 protein is CASSTGITKLETQYF. In nucleotides, the CDR3 is TGTGCCAGTAGCACAGGGATTACTAAGTTAGAGACCCAGTACTTC.

This rearrangement joins TRBV7-9 to TRBJ2-1; 7 positions agree with TRBD2. Unmatched junction bases numbered 12, after V lost 6 bases and J lost 4 bases. The CDR3 is made up of 16 amino acids. Germline assignment: CDR1 SEHNR and CDR2 FQNEAQ (reference sequence). The CDR3 region is CASSLRVAGDYNEQFF. The DNA for the CDR3 is TGTGCCAGCAGTCTCCGGGTTGCGGGAGATTACAATGAGCAGTTCTTC.

This chain joins TRBV29-1 and TRBJ2-3; 12 bases are a match to TRBD2. V lost 1 base, J lost 4 bases, and 15 bases stayed unmatched. The CDR3 totals 19 residues. CDR1 SQVTM and CDR2 ANQGSEA come from the germline V gene. The CDR3: CSVEALLAGLAGLPDTQYF. The CDR3 coding sequence is TGCAGCGTTGAAGCTCTCCTTGCAGGACTAGCGGGATTGCCAGATACGCAGTATTTT.

The rearrangement links TRBV5-4 to TRBJ2-1; D may correspond to TRBD1 or TRBD2 (5 bases each). The germline V and J ends were trimmed by 2 bases and 4 bases, with 13 bases remaining between them. CDR1 SGHNT and CDR2 YYREEE come from the germline V gene (reference sequence). This CDR3 contains 15 residues. As DNA, the CDR3 is TGTGCCAGCAGCTTTCCGGGGCTCCGATACAATGAGCAGTTCTTC. Amino acid sequence: CASSFPGLRYNEQFF.

The V and J genes are TRBV5-1 and TRBJ2-7; TRBD2 aligns across 8 bases. This CDR3 comprises 17 residues. Trimming at V came to 1 base and at J to 3 bases, leaving 12 bases not matched to a gene. From germline, CDR1 is SGHRS and CDR2 YFSETQ. The CDR3 nucleotides are TGCGCCAGCAGCTTGTTAGCTAGCGGGCTCCGTGGCTACGAGCAGTACTTC. It encodes CASSLLASGLRGYEQYF.